This T cell receptor beta chain was captured by sequencing in a study of CD8+CD57+ T cells in acquired aplastic anemia. Findings of the study overall: Overlap between patients and controls comprised 25 to 35 CD8+ CDR3 sequences. Patients were compared with controls for CD8+ Simpson's diversity, and no significant difference emerged.

With respect to this clonotype: The target antigen is unknown. At one boundary the junction diverges from the germline segment, which might be a read error.

Genomic DNA acted as the template from which TCR beta VDJ combination and CDR3 sequence profiling were carried out. In TCRdb, the reads were re-called with MiXCR into one record per CDR3 protein. The repertoire includes approximately 250,000 distinct CDR3 sequences, around 82% of them detected once, and 40% to 50% sits in the top ten. CDR1 SGHVS and CDR2 FQNEAQ come from the germline V gene. The CDR3 runs to 17 residues. The patients chosen for sequencing had shown expansion of CD8+CD57+ cells (detected by flow cytometry). The sequenced sample was sorted CD4+, CD8+, or CD8+CD57+ T cells (not recorded which) from PBMCs. The rearrangement joins TRBV7-8 to TRBJ2-6; D possibly corresponds to TRBD2 (6 bases). The source is a human donor with aplastic anemia. CDR3 DNA sequence: TGTGCCAGCAGCCTAGCGAGGGGTCCCTCTACGCAGAACGTCCTGACTTTC. As protein: CASSLARGPSTQNVLTF.